The 5 T cell receptor beta chains given below trace back to one sample, sequenced in a study of Ad26.COV2.S vaccination and SARS-CoV-2 variants. Libraries were prepared by immunoSEQ multiplex PCR; TCRdb keeps only in-frame clonotypes and omits some of them. Of 100,000 or so clones listed, about 78% are singletons. This sample comprised peripheral blood, obtained after recovery from COVID-19. Receptors originate from a human donor who had recovered from COVID-19.

This chain connects TRBV10-3 to TRBJ2-3; 9 bases align to TRBD2. Germline CDR1 reads ENHRY; CDR2 reads SYGVKD. J lost 4 bases, V lost 6 bases, and 8 bases had no gene match. The CDR3 loop spans 15 amino acids. The CDR3 DNA reads TGTGCCATCAGAAGGGGCGGGGGGGCCTCAGATACGCAGTATTTT. It yields the protein CAIRRGGGASDTQYF.

The rearrangement uses TRBV5-1 and TRBJ1-5; D may be TRBD1 (6 bases). CDR3 length equals 14 residues. Germline assignment: CDR1 SGHRS and CDR2 YFSETQ. V was pared by 2 bases and J by 6 bases, with 12 bases between. Written as DNA, the CDR3 is TGCGCCAGCAGCTTTAAACAGGGCGGTCAGCCCCAGCATTTT. Protein sequence: CASSFKQGGQPQHF.

This chain connects TRBV6-5 to TRBJ2-1; D uncertain. Germline loops: CDR1 MNHEY, CDR2 SVGAGI. The CDR3 is made up of 11 amino acids. Trimming took off 6 bases at V and 11 bases at J, with 11 bases between the two ends. The DNA of the CDR3 is TGTGCCAGCAGAGGTGTAACCCAGCAGTTCTTC. Its protein is CASRGVTQQFF.

On this clone itself: The sample holds other DNA sequences that translate to the same CDR3. The chain is built from TRBV28 and TRBJ2-7, with D hard to call. Trimming stripped 8 bases from V and 4 bases from J, with 6 bases between. Looked up from germline, CDR1 is MDHEN and CDR2 is SYDVKM. The CDR3 consists of 10 residues. The CDR3 sequence is CASGIYEQYF. The CDR3 DNA reads TGTGCCAGCGGAATATACGAGCAGTACTTC.

On this clone: Other DNA sequences within the sample encode an identical CDR3. The CDR3 region is CASSLMNTEAFF. The DNA of the CDR3 is TGTGCCAGCAGCTTGATGAACACTGAAGCTTTCTTT. This chain connects TRBV7-9 to TRBJ1-1, with D hard to call. The ends were cut back, 3 bases at V and 0 bases at J, with 2 bases in the middle. CDR3 size: 12 residues. The germline gives CDR1 SEHNR, CDR2 FQNEAQ (reference sequence).